This TCR beta chain was identified during a study of blood T cell dynamics during melanoma immunotherapy. Study-level background: Patients with metastatic melanoma got pembrolizumab or nivolumab-ipilimumab as first-line care.

Indicated time point: week 3, after first cycle of checkpoint inhibitor. Disease control meant complete response, partial response or stable disease at 12 weeks. Overall study findings and caveats: Among sorted CD8+ subsets, immune-effector cells had the highest clonality and cell-free DNA similarity.

Method: immunoSEQ multiplex PCR; TCRdb's copy keeps in-frame clones and lacks some. This sample yields 3,000 to 4,500 clones, of which about 96% are seen a single time; around 0.5% belongs to the top ten. To note about this clone: Its antigen is not known.

The receptor was derived from a human donor with melanoma. The sequencing used effector memory CD8+ T cells from blood, collected from a patient treated with checkpoint blockade.

CDR3 sequence reads: CASSRQTSNQPQHF. The DNA for the CDR3 is TGTGCCAGTAGTAGGCAGACTAGCAATCAGCCCCAGCATTTT. The rearrangement joins TRBV19 to TRBJ1-5, with no clear D. This CDR3 spans 14 amino acids. V lost 4 bases to trimming and J lost 0 bases, with 7 bases between them. Germline V CDR1 and CDR2: LNHDA, SQIVND (reference sequence).